This section outlines one T cell receptor beta chain sequence together with its context. These data come from a study of T cell responses to AZD1222 COVID-19 vaccine. Some clones are missing from TCRdb's copy, which holds only in-frame ones; the method was immunoSEQ multiplex PCR. Of approximately 89,000 clones listed, about 82% are singletons. Germline V CDR1 and CDR2: SEHNR, FQNEAQ (reference sequence). The germline V and J ends were trimmed by 5 bases and 7 bases, with 24 bases remaining between them. The CDR3 covers 18 residues. The sample was peripheral blood, taken 28 days after the second AZD1222 dose. This TCR was sampled from an adult who received the AZD1222 COVID-19 vaccine. The gene calls are TRBV7-9 and TRBJ1-6; D is ambiguous. CDR3 DNA: TGTGCCAGCAGCCCATTTCTACCGGGCCATGGGGAAAATTCACCCCTCCACTTT. It yields the protein CASSPFLPGHGENSPLHF.